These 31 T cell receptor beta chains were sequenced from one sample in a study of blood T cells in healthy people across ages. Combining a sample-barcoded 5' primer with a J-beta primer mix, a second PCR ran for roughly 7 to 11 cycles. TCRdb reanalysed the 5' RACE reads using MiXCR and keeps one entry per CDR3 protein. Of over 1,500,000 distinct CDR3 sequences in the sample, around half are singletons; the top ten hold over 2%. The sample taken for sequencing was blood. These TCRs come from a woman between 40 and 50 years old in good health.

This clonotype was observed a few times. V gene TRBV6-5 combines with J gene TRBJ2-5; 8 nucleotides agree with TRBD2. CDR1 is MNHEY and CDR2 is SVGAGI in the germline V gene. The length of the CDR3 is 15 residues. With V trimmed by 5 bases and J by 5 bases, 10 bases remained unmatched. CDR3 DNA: TGTGCCAGCAGTCCCTCGGGGGGGAGAGGGGAGACCCAGTACTTC. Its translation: CASSPSGGRGETQYF.

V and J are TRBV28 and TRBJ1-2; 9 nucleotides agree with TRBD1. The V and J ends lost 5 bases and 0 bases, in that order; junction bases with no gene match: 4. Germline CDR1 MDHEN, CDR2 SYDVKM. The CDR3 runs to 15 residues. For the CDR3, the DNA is TGTGCCAGCAGTGGGGGGACAGGGACTAACTATGGCTACACCTTC. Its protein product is CASSGGTGTNYGYTF.

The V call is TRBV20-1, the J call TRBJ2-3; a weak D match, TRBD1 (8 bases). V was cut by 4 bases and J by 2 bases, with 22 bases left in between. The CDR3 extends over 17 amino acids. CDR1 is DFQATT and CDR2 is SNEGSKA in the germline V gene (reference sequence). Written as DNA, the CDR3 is TGCAGTGCTAACGACAGGGGTCTAGCGGTAAACACAGATACGCAGTATTTT. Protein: CSANDRGLAVNTDTQYF.

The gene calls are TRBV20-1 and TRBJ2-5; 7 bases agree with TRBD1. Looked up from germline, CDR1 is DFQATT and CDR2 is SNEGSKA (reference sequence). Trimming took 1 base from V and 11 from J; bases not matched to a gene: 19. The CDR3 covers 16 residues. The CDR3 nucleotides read TGCAGTGCTAGAGTCTACGACAGGGTCCCTGACAATGAGCAGTACTTC. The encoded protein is CSARVYDRVPDNEQYF.

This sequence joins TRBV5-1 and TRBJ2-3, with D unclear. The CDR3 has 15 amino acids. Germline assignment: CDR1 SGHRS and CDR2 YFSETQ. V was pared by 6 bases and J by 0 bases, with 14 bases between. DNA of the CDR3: TGCGCCAGCATGGACCTCAGAACTAGCACAGATACGCAGTATTTT. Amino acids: CASMDLRTSTDTQYF.

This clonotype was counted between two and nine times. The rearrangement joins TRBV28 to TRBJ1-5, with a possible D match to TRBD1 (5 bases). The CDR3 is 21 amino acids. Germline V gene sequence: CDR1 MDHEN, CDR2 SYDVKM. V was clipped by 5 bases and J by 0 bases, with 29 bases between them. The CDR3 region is CASSPRDPVEGRVYSNQPQHF. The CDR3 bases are TGTGCCAGCAGTCCCCGGGACCCCGTAGAGGGAAGGGTCTATAGCAATCAGCCCCAGCATTTT.

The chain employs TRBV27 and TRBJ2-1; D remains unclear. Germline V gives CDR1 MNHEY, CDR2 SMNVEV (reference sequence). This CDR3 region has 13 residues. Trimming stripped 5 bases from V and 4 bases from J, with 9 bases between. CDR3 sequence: CASSPNPYNEQFF. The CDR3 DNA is TGTGCCAGCAGTCCGAATCCTTACAATGAGCAGTTCTTC.

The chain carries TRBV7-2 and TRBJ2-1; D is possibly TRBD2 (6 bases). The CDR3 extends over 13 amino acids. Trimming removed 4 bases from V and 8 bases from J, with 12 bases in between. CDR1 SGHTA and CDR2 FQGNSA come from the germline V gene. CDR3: CASSWMTSYEQFF. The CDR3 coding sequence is TGTGCCAGCAGCTGGATGACTAGTTATGAGCAGTTCTTC.

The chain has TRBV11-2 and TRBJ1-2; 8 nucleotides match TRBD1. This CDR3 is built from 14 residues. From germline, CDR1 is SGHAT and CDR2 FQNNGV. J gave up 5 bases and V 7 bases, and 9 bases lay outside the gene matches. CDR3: CASKAGTGTYGYTF. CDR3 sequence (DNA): TGTGCCAGCAAAGCCGGGACAGGAACTTATGGCTACACCTTC.

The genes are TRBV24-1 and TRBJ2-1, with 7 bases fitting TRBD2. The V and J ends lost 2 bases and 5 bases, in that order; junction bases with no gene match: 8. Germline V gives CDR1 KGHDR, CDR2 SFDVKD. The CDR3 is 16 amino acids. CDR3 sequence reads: CATSDWGGPRDNEQFF. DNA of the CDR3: TGTGCCACCAGTGATTGGGGAGGGCCCCGGGACAATGAGCAGTTCTTC.

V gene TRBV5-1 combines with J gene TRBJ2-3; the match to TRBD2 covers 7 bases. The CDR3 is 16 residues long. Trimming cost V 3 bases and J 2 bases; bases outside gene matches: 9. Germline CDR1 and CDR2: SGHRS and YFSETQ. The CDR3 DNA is TGCGCCAGCAGCTGGAAAAGCGGGGCCCTCACAGATACGCAGTATTTT. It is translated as CASSWKSGALTDTQYF. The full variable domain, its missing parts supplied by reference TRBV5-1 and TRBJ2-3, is KAGVTQTPRYLIKTRGQQVTLSCSPISGHRSVSWYQQTPGQGLQFLFEYFSETQRNKGNFPGRFSGRQFSNSRSEMNVSTLELGDSALYLCASSWKSGALTDTQYFGPGTRLTVL.

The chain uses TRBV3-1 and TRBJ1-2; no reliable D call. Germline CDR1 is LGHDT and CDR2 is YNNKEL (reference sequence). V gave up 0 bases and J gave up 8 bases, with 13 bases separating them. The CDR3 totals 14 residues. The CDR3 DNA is TGTGCCAGCAGCCAAGAGAACAGTTGGATGGGCTACACCTTC. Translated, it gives CASSQENSWMGYTF.

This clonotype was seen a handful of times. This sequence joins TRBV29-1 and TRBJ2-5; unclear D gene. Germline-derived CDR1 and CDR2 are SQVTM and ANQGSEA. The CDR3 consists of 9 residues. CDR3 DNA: TGCACCACAGATAAAACCCAGTACTTC. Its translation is CTTDKTQYF.

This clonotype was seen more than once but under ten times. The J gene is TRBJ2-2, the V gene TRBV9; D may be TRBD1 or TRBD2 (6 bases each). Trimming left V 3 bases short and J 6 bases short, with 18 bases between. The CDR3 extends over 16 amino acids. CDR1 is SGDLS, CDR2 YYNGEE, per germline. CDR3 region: CASSGSHGGVSGELFF. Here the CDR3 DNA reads TGTGCCAGCAGCGGTTCTCACGGGGGCGTATCCGGGGAGCTGTTTTTT.

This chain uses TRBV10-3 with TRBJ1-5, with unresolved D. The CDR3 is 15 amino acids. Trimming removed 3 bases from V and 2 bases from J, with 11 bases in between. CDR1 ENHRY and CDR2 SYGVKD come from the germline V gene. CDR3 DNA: TGTGCCATCAGTGATCCAGAGAACGGCAATCAGCCCCAGCATTTT. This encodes CAISDPENGNQPQHF.

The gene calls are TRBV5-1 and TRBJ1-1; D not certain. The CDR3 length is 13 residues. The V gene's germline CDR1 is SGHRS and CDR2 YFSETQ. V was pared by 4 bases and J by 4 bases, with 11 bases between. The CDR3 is CASSHNGPTEAFF. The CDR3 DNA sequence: TGCGCCAGCAGCCACAATGGGCCCACTGAAGCTTTCTTT.

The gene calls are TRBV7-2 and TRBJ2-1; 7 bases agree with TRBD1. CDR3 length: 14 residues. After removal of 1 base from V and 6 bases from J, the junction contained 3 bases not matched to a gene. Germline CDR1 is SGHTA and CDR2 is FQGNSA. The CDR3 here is CASSLVRDSNEQFF. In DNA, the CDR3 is TGTGCCAGCAGCTTAGTTAGGGACAGCAATGAGCAGTTCTTC. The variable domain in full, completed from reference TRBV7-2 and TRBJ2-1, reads GAGVSQSPSNKVTEKGKDVELRCDPISGHTALYWYRQSLGQGLEFLIYFQGNSAPDKSGLPSDRFSAERTGGSVSTLTIQRTQQEDSAVYLCASSLVRDSNEQFFGPGTRLTVL.

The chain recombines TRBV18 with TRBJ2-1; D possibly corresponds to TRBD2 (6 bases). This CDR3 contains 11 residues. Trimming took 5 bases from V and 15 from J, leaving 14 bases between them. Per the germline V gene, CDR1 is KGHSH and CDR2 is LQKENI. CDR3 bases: TGTGCCAGCTCAGACACGGGACTTAGGTTCTTC. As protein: CASSDTGLRFF. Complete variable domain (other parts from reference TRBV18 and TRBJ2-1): NAGVMQNPRHLVRRRGQEARLRCSPMKGHSHVYWYRQLPEEGLKFMVYLQKENIIDESGMPKERFSAEFPKEGPSILRIQQVVRGDSAAYFCASSDTGLRFFGPGTRLTVL.

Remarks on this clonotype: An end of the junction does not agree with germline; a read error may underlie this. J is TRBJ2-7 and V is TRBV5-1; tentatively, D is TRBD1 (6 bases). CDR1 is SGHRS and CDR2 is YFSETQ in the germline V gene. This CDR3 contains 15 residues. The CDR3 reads CTSSLAPDRAYEQYF. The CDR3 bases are TGCACCAGCAGCTTGGCGCCGGACAGAGCCTACGAGCAGTACTTC.

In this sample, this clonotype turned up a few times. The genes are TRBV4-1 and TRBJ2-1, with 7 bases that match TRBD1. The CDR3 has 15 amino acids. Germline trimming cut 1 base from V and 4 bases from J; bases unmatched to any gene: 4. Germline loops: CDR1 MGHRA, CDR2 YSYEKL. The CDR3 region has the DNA TGCGCCAGCAGCCAAGCAACAGGGGATTACAATGAGCAGTTCTTC. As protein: CASSQATGDYNEQFF.

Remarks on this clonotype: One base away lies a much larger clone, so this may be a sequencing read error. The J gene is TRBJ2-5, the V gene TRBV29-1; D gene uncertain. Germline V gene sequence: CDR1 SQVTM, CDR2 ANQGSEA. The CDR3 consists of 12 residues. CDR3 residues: CSGEAPGETQYF. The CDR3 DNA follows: TGCAGCGGTGAAGCCCCTGGAGAGACCCAGTACTTC.

CDR3 sequence (DNA): TGTGCCAGCAGCGTTTTTGGGACAGGGATCTCCTACGAGCAGTACTTC. Its translation: CASSVFGTGISYEQYF. The rearrangement uses TRBV6-1 and TRBJ2-7, with 9 bases fitting TRBD1. The CDR3 length is 16 residues. In germline, CDR1 is MNHNS, CDR2 SASEGT. V lost 6 bases, J lost 0 bases, and 9 bases stayed unmatched.

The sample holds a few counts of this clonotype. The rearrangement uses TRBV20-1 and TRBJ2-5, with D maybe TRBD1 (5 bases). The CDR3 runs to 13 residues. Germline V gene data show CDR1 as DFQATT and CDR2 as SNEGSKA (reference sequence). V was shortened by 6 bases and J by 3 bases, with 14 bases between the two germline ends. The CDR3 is CSALGQLEETQYF. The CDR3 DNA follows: TGCAGTGCCCTGGGGCAATTAGAAGAGACCCAGTACTTC.

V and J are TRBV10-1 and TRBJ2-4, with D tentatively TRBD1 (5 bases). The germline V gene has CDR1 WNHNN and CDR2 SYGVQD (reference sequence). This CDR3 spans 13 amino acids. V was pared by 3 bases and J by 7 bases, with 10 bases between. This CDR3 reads CASSDQPGNIQYF. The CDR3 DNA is TGCGCCAGCAGTGATCAGCCAGGGAACATTCAGTACTTC.

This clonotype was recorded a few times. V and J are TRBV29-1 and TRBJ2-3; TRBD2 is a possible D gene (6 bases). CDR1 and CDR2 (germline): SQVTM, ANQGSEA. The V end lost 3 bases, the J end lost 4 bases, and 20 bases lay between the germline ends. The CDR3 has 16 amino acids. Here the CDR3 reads CSVDLVGGPSPDTQYF. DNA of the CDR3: TGCAGCGTTGATTTAGTCGGGGGTCCTTCCCCAGATACGCAGTATTTT.

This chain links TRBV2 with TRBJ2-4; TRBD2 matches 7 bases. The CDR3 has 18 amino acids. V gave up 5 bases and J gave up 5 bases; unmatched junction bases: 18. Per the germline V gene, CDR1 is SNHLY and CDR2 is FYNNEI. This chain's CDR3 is CASSPTSSRLAGQNIQYF. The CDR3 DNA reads TGTGCCAGCAGTCCGACTAGTTCCAGACTAGCCGGACAAAACATTCAGTACTTC.

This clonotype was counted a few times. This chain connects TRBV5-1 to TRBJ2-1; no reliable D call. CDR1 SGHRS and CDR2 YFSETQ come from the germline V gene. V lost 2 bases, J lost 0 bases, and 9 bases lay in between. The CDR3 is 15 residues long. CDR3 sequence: CASSLRLTSYNEQFF. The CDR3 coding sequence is TGCGCCAGCAGCTTAAGACTTACCTCCTACAATGAGCAGTTCTTC.

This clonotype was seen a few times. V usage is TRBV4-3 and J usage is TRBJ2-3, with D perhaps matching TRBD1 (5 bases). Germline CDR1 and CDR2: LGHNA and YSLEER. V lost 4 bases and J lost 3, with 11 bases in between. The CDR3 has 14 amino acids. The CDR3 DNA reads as TGCGCCAGCAGCCTACTGACAGAGACAGATACGCAGTATTTT. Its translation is CASSLLTETDTQYF.

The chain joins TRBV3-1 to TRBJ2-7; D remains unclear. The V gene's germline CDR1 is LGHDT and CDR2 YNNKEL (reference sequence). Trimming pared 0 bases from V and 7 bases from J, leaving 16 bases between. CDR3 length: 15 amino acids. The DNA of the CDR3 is TGTGCCAGCAGCCAAGATTCAGGCCTTCCAAGGGAGCAGTACTTC. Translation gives CASSQDSGLPREQYF.

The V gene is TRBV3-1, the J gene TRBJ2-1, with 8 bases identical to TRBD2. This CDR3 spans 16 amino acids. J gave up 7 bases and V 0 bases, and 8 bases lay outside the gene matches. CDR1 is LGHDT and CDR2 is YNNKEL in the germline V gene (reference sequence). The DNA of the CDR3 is TGTGCCAGCAGCCAAGATCACGGGGGGGCTCATAATGAGCAGTTCTTC. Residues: CASSQDHGGAHNEQFF.

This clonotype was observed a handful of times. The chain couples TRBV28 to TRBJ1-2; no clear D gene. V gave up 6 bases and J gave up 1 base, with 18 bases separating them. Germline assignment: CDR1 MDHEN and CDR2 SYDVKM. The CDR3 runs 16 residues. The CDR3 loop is CASSFPSGGINYGYTF. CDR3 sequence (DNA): TGTGCCAGCAGCTTCCCTTCGGGTGGCATTAACTATGGCTACACCTTC.